Shown below are 27 T cell receptor beta chains from a single sample sequenced in a study of blood T cell repertoires in COVID-19 (dated by TCRdb to the early 2020s). Library creation used the immunoSEQ multiplex PCR assay. TCRdb holds this immuneACCESS table with in-frame rearrangements only. Some clones are missing; in checked studies, unresolved V genes explain under half, and the rest has no known cause. The sample table contains about 64,000 clones; only one count was recorded for roughly two thirds of them. Of the sample, roughly 50% falls within the top ten clones. Sequencing was done on a sample of PBMCs or T cells enriched from blood (not recorded which). The receptors were sampled from a woman aged 60-75 years who had been exposed to COVID-19.

The V gene is TRBV5-5, the J gene TRBJ1-3; D is undetermined. This CDR3 contains 14 residues. V gave up 0 bases and J gave up 2 bases, with 6 bases separating them. Germline V gene data show CDR1 as SGHKS and CDR2 as YYEKEE (reference sequence). The CDR3 DNA reads as TGTGCCAGCAGCTTGGCGGTAGCTGGAAACACCATATATTTT. Translation: CASSLAVAGNTIYF. Variable domain in full (rest from reference TRBV5-5 and TRBJ1-3): DAGVTQSPTHLIKTRGQQVTLRCSPISGHKSVSWYQQVLGQGPQFIFQYYEKEERGRGNFPDRFSARQFPNYSSELNVNALLLGDSALYLCASSLAVAGNTIYFGEGSWLTVV.

This clone was counted only a few times. The J gene is TRBJ1-2, the V gene TRBV2; the D is unclear. CDR1 is SNHLY, CDR2 FYNNEI, per germline. V was clipped by 9 bases and J by 6 bases, with 11 bases between them. This CDR3 is built from 11 residues. The CDR3: CASRWGDGYTF. The CDR3 DNA reads as TGTGCCAGTCGTTGGGGAGATGGCTACACCTTC.

This CDR3 is CSVRPMADTGELFF. CDR3 DNA sequence: TGCAGCGTTAGGCCCATGGCGGACACCGGGGAGCTGTTTTTT. The rearrangement uses TRBV29-1 and TRBJ2-2; no clear D. The germline gives CDR1 SQVTM, CDR2 ANQGSEA. V lost 5 bases and J lost 3, with 13 bases in between. CDR3 length equals 14 residues.

The V and J genes are TRBV6-6 and TRBJ1-2; possible D gene TRBD1, 6 bases. The germline CDR1 and CDR2 sequences are MNHNY and SVGAGI (reference sequence). Trimming stripped 5 bases from V and 7 bases from J, with 23 bases between. The CDR3 extends over 16 amino acids. CDR3 region: CASSRSPDRIFAGYTF. The CDR3, as DNA: TGTGCCAGCAGTCGCTCTCCTGACAGGATCTTTGCTGGCTACACCTTC.

This clone has a single count. The chain is built from TRBV3-1 (or the pseudogene TRBV3-2) and TRBJ1-5, with D perhaps TRBD1 (6 bases). Germline V CDR1 and CDR2: LGHDT, YNNKEL (reference sequence). The length of the CDR3 is 15 residues. Deletions cut 5 bases from V and 4 bases from J, with 15 bases between. The CDR3 loop reads CASSSAGQTNQPQHF. The CDR3 DNA is TGTGCCAGCAGCTCTGCTGGACAGACAAATCAGCCCCAGCATTTT.

This clone has a single count. This rearrangement joins TRBV2 to TRBJ2-1; D unclear. Germline V gene sequence: CDR1 SNHLY, CDR2 FYNNEI. This CDR3 spans 15 amino acids. Trimming shortened V by 7 bases and J by 0 bases, and 13 bases separated the two germline ends. The CDR3 DNA reads as TGTGCCAGCACCACAGAAACCCTCTCCTACAATGAGCAGTTCTTC. As protein: CASTTETLSYNEQFF.

The J gene is TRBJ2-7, the V gene TRBV6-5; 9 bases line up with TRBD2. Per the germline V gene, CDR1 is MNHEY and CDR2 is SVGAGI. This CDR3 has 13 amino acids. V lost 2 bases to trimming and J lost 7 bases; unmatched junction nucleotides: 3. CDR3 loop: CASSYGAGGEQYF. The CDR3 DNA sequence: TGTGCCAGCAGTTACGGGGCGGGAGGGGAGCAGTACTTC.

Concerning this clone itself: Distinct nucleotide sequences in the sample also encode this CDR3. The V and J genes are TRBV27 and TRBJ1-1; no clear D. The V and J ends lost 2 bases and 1 base respectively, with 5 bases between them. The germline gives CDR1 MNHEY, CDR2 SMNVEV (reference sequence). There are 13 residues in the CDR3. The CDR3 sequence is CASSLGRNTEAFF. For the CDR3, the DNA is TGTGCCAGCAGTTTAGGGAGGAACACTGAAGCTTTCTTT.

This sequence joins TRBV4-1 and TRBJ1-4; D is unresolved. The CDR3 runs 13 residues. Germline V gives CDR1 MGHRA, CDR2 YSYEKL. Deletions cut 2 bases from V and 8 bases from J, with 9 bases between. The CDR3 nucleotides are TGCGCCAGCAGCCAACCTGAGGGAGAAAAACTGTTTTTT. The encoded protein is CASSQPEGEKLFF.

This clone has more than one count but fewer than ten. J is TRBJ1-6 and V is TRBV30; D gene uncertain. CDR1 GTSNPN and CDR2 SVGIG come from the germline V gene (reference sequence). V was trimmed by 0 bases and J by 7 bases, leaving 7 bases between them. The CDR3 loop spans 13 amino acids. The CDR3 DNA sequence: TGTGCCTGGAGTGTAGCGGCCAATTCACCCCTCCACTTT. Residues: CAWSVAANSPLHF.

This clone has more than one count but fewer than ten. The chain has TRBV3-1 (or the pseudogene TRBV3-2) and TRBJ1-3; a possible D gene is TRBD1 (5 bases). Trimming cost V 4 bases and J 1 base, with 8 bases left between them. Germline V CDR1 and CDR2: LGHDT, YNNKEL (reference sequence). CDR3 length equals 14 residues. The CDR3 sequence: CASSPGGSGNTIYF. The DNA of the CDR3 is TGTGCCAGCAGCCCCGGGGGGTCTGGAAACACCATATATTTT.

The rearrangement uses TRBV11-3 and TRBJ2-1; maybe TRBD1 (7 bases). The germline CDR1 and CDR2 sequences are SGHNT and YENEEA. Trimming took 5 bases from V and 4 from J, leaving 18 bases between them. This CDR3 spans 16 amino acids. CDR3 DNA sequence: TGTGCCAGCAGCCCTGCAGGGGGGATGGTTTACAATGAGCAGTTCTTC. The encoded protein is CASSPAGGMVYNEQFF.

There are a few counts of this clone. At one end the junction does not follow the germline gene, possibly because of a read error. The gene calls are TRBV30 and TRBJ1-1, with D perhaps matching TRBD1 (6 bases). The CDR3 totals 13 residues. Germline CDR1 is GTSNPN and CDR2 is SVGIG (reference sequence). CDR3 sequence (DNA): TGTGCCTGTTGGACAGCTCTGAATACTGAAGCTTTCTTT. Encoded protein: CACWTALNTEAFF.

This clone was counted a few times. The rearrangement uses TRBV9 and TRBJ1-4, with D maybe TRBD1 (6 bases). Per the germline V gene, CDR1 is SGDLS and CDR2 is YYNGEE. CDR3 length: 16 amino acids. Trimming removed 6 bases from V and 4 bases from J, with 19 bases in between. The CDR3 is CASNPGRAGVNEKLFF. Written as DNA, the CDR3 is TGTGCCAGCAACCCCGGAAGGGCAGGGGTTAATGAAAAACTGTTTTTT.

CDR3 protein: CATNDGGREGYTF. The CDR3 nucleotides read TGTGCCACGAATGATGGGGGCAGAGAGGGCTACACCTTC. V gene TRBV24-1 combines with J gene TRBJ1-2, with D perhaps matching TRBD1 (6 bases). The CDR3 spans 13 residues. Per germline, CDR1 KGHDR and CDR2 SFDVKD. Trimming removed 10 bases from V and 8 bases from J, with 19 bases in between.

The CDR3 protein is CASSLGGYGYTF. The CDR3 DNA is TGTGCCAGCAGTTTGGGAGGGTATGGCTACACCTTC. This chain connects TRBV28 to TRBJ1-2; D unresolved. The CDR3 is 12 residues long. Per the germline V gene, CDR1 is MDHEN and CDR2 is SYDVKM. Trimming stripped 3 bases from V and 5 bases from J, with 7 bases between.

The chain joins TRBV11-2 to TRBJ1-1; the match to TRBD1 covers 8 bases. The ends lost 5 bases at V and 8 bases at J; junction bases unmatched: 1. Germline loops: CDR1 SGHAT, CDR2 FQNNGV. The CDR3 has 11 residues. The CDR3 DNA sequence: TGTGCCAGCAGCCCAGGGGGCGAAGCTTTCTTT. Its protein product is CASSPGGEAFF.

The genes are TRBV5-1 and TRBJ1-4, with a weak D call TRBD1 (6 bases). CDR3 size: 13 residues. The V gene's germline CDR1 is SGHRS and CDR2 YFSETQ. V was cut by 0 bases and J by 7 bases, with 7 bases left in between. The chain's CDR3 is CASSLDRAEKLFF. CDR3 nucleotides: TGCGCCAGCAGCTTGGACAGGGCTGAAAAACTGTTTTTT.

This clone was observed a few times. V and J are TRBV2 and TRBJ1-1; D might be TRBD1 (5 bases). The germline gives CDR1 SNHLY, CDR2 FYNNEI. The CDR3 runs 15 residues. Trimming took off 6 bases at V and 4 bases at J, with 18 bases between the two ends. The CDR3 loop reads CASSGSGGMRTEAFF. The CDR3 DNA reads as TGTGCCAGCAGCGGGTCGGGGGGTATGCGCACTGAAGCTTTCTTT.

This clone was detected once. The V call is TRBV9, the J call TRBJ2-2; D is undetermined. Germline V gene lookup returns CDR1 SGDLS and CDR2 YYNGEE. V was cut by 1 base and J by 6 bases, with 4 bases left in between. The CDR3 totals 12 residues. Written as DNA, the CDR3 is TGTGCCAGCAGCGTATCCGCCGGGGAGCTGTTTTTT. This translates into CASSVSAGELFF.

The J gene is TRBJ2-3, the V gene TRBV24-1; D unresolved. In germline, CDR1 is KGHDR, CDR2 SFDVKD. The CDR3 consists of 13 residues. V lost 3 bases and J 5 bases, leaving 8 bases between the germline ends. Here the CDR3 reads CATSDQYLDTQYF. The CDR3 DNA reads TGTGCCACCAGTGATCAGTACCTAGATACGCAGTATTTT.

This chain connects TRBV19 to TRBJ2-1, with 7 bases that match TRBD2. Unmatched junction bases numbered 5, after V lost 4 bases and J lost 2 bases. Germline values: CDR1 LNHDA, CDR2 SQIVND (reference sequence). The CDR3 is 15 amino acids. The CDR3 DNA reads as TGTGCCAGTAGTACTCTAGCGGCAACCTACAATGAGCAGTTCTTC. It is translated as CASSTLAATYNEQFF.

The genes are TRBV5-1 and TRBJ1-6; TRBD1 matches at 7 bases. Germline V lookup: CDR1 SGHRS, CDR2 YFSETQ. The CDR3 spans 14 residues. V lost 2 bases, J lost 10 bases, and 6 bases stayed unmatched. In DNA, the CDR3 is TGCGCCAGCAGCTTAACAGGGGAAGAATCACCCCTCCACTTT. Translation: CASSLTGEESPLHF.

V is TRBV27 and J is TRBJ2-1, with unresolved D. Trimming removed 6 bases at V and 7 bases at J, with 19 bases between. Germline V gene lookup returns CDR1 MNHEY and CDR2 SMNVEV (reference sequence). This CDR3 is built from 15 residues. The CDR3 nucleotides read TGTGCCAGCAGCCCTCTAGGTTCGGCCCCGAATGAGCAGTTCTTC. This sequence encodes CASSPLGSAPNEQFF.

This chain uses TRBV5-6 with TRBJ1-1; 7 bases agree with TRBD1. This CDR3 comprises 13 residues. V gave up 7 bases and J gave up 12 bases; unmatched junction bases: 15. The germline gives CDR1 SGHDT, CDR2 YYEEEE. As DNA, the CDR3 is TGTGCCAGCGGAAGAGGGGGCTTTTCACGAACTTTCTTT. It codes for CASGRGGFSRTFF.

This clone was seen a single time. The chain joins TRBV7-2 to TRBJ2-1, with 9 bases lining up with TRBD1. With V trimmed by 1 base and J by 8 bases, 6 bases remained unmatched. The CDR3 runs 15 residues. Germline CDR1 and CDR2: SGHTA and FQGNSA. CDR3 sequence: CASSLVGTGNDEQFF. The DNA for the CDR3 is TGTGCCAGCAGCTTAGTCGGGACAGGGAACGATGAGCAGTTCTTC.

The table lists this clone with a few counts. The chain carries TRBV15 and TRBJ1-1; tentatively, D is TRBD1 (5 bases). In germline, CDR1 is LNHNV, CDR2 YYDKDF (reference sequence). Trimming took off 5 bases at V and 0 bases at J, with 10 bases between the two ends. The CDR3 covers 14 residues. In DNA, the CDR3 is TGTGCCACCAGCCGGGGGACGGTGAACACTGAAGCTTTCTTT. This codes for CATSRGTVNTEAFF. Filled out from reference TRBV15 and TRBJ1-1, the complete variable domain reads DAMVIQNPRYQVTQFGKPVTLSCSQTLNHNVMYWYQQKSSQAPKLLFHYYDKDFNNEADTPDNFQSRRPNTSFCFLDIRSPGLGDTAMYLCATSRGTVNTEAFFGQGTRLTVV.